The entry that follows covers one T cell receptor (beta chain) sequence. The sample comes from a study of CD8+CD57+ T cells in acquired aplastic anemia. Patients who underwent sequencing had shown CD8+CD57+ cell expansion by flow cytometry. Patients uniformly had severe acquired aplastic anemia. Genomic DNA was employed as the template in profiling TCR beta VDJ and CDR3. TCRdb reanalysed the reads using MiXCR and keeps one entry per CDR3 protein. Among about 180,000 distinct CDR3 sequences listed, 55% to 65% were seen once. Trimming took off 7 bases at V and 4 bases at J, with 13 bases between the two ends. The CDR3 totals 13 residues. The germline V gene has CDR1 SNHLY and CDR2 FYNNEI.

This rearrangement joins TRBV2 to TRBJ1-1; D is ambiguous. Sequenced: sorted CD4+, CD8+, or CD8+CD57+ T cells (not recorded which) from PBMCs. The receptor comes from a human donor with aplastic anemia. The DNA for the CDR3 is TGTGCCAGCATGGGTCAGGTCCGCACTGAAGCTTTCTTT. It codes for CASMGQVRTEAFF.